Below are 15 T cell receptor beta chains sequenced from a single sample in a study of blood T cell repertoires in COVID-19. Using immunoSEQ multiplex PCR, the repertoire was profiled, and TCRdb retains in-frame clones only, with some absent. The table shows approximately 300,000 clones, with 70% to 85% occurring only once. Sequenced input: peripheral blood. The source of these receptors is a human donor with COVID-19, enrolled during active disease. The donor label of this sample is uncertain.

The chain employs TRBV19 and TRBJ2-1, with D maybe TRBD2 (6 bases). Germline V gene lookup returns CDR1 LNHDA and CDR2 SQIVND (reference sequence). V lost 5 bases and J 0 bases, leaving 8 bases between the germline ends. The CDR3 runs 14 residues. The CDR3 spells CASSRGSSYNEQFF. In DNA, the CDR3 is TGTGCCAGTAGTCGGGGGAGCTCCTACAATGAGCAGTTCTTC.

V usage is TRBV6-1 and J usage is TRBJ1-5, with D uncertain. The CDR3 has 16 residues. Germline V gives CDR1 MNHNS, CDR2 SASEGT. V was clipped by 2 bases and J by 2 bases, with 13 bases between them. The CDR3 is CASSEWSIGGNQPQHF. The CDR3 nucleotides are TGTGCCAGCAGTGAATGGAGCATCGGAGGCAATCAGCCCCAGCATTTT.

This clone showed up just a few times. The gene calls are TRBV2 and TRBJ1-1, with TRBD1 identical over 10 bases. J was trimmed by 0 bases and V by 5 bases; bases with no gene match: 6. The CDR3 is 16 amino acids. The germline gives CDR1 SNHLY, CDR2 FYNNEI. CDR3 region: CASSFMGQGMNTEAFF. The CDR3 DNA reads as TGTGCCAGCAGTTTTATGGGACAGGGGATGAACACTGAAGCTTTCTTT. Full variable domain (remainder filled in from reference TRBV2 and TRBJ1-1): EPEVTQTPSHQVTQMGQEVILRCVPISNHLYFYWYRQILGQKVEFLVSFYNNEISEKSEIFDDQFSVERPDGSNFTLKIRSTKLEDSAMYFCASSFMGQGMNTEAFFGQGTRLTVV.

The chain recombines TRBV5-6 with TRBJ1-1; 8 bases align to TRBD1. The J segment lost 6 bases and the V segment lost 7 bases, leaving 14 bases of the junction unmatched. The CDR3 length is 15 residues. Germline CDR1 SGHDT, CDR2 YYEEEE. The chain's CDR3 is CASRGQGLWEPEAFF. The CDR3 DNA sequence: TGTGCCAGCCGAGGACAGGGACTATGGGAGCCTGAAGCTTTCTTT.

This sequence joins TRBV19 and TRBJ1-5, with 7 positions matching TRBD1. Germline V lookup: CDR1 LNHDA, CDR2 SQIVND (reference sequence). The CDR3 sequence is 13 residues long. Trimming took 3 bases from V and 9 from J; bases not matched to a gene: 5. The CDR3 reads CASSIADRRPQHF. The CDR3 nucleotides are TGTGCCAGTAGTATTGCGGACAGGAGGCCCCAGCATTTT.

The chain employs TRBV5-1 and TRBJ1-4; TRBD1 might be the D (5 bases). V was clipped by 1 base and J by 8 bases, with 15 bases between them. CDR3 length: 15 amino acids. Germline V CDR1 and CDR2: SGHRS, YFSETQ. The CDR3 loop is CASSLSGAEGEKLFF. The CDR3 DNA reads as TGCGCCAGCAGCTTGTCCGGGGCGGAGGGGGAAAAACTGTTTTTT. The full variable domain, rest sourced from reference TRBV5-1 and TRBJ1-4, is KAGVTQTPRYLIKTRGQQVTLSCSPISGHRSVSWYQQTPGQGLQFLFEYFSETQRNKGNFPGRFSGRQFSNSRSEMNVSTLELGDSALYLCASSLSGAEGEKLFFGSGTQLSVL.

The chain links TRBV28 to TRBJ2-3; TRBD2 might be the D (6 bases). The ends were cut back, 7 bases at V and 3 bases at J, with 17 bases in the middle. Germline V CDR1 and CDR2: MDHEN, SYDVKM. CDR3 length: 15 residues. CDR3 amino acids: CASTLGSGGTDTQYF. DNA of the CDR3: TGTGCCAGCACCCTGGGTAGCGGTGGGACAGATACGCAGTATTTT.

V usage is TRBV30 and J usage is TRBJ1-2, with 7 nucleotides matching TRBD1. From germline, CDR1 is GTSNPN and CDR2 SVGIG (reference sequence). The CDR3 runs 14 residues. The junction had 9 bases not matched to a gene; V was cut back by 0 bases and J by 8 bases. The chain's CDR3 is CAWSVGERGQGYTF. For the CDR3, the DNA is TGTGCCTGGAGTGTCGGGGAGAGGGGGCAAGGCTACACCTTC.

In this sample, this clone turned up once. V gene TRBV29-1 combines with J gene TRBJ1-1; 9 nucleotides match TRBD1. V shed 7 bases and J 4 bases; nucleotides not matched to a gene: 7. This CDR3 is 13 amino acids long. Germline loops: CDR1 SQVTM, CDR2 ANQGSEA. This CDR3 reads CSARTGASTEAFF. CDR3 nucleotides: TGCAGCGCCCGGACAGGGGCGAGCACTGAAGCTTTCTTT. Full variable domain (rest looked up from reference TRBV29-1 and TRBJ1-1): SAVISQKPSRDICQRGTSLTIQCQVDSQVTMMFWYRQQPGQSLTLIATANQGSEATYESGFVIDKFPISRPNLTFSTLTVSNMSPEDSSIYLCSARTGASTEAFFGQGTRLTVV.

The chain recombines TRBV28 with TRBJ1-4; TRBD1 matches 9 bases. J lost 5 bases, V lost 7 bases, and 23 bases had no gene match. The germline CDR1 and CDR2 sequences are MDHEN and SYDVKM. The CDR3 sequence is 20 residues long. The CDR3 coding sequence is TGTGCCAGCACGAGTAGTTTACACCGGGACAGGGCCGTTAGGAATGAAAAACTGTTTTTT. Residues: CASTSSLHRDRAVRNEKLFF.

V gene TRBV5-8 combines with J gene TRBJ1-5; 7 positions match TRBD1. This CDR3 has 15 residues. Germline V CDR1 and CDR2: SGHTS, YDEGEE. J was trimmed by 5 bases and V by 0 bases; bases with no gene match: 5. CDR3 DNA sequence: TGTGCCAGCAGCTTGGGAAGGGGGCCGGATCAGCCCCAGCATTTT. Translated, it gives CASSLGRGPDQPQHF.

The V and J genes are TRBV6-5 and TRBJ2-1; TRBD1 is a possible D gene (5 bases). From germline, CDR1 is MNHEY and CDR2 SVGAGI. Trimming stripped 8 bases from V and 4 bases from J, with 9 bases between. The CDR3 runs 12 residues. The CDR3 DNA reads TGTGCCAGCGGCCAGGGTTACAATGAGCAGTTCTTC. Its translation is CASGQGYNEQFF.

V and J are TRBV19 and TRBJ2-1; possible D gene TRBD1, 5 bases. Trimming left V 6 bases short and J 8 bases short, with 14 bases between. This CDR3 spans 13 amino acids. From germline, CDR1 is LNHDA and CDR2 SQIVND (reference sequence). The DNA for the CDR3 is TGTGCCAGTAGGCCCCAGGGCTTTGATGAGCAGTTCTTC. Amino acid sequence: CASRPQGFDEQFF.

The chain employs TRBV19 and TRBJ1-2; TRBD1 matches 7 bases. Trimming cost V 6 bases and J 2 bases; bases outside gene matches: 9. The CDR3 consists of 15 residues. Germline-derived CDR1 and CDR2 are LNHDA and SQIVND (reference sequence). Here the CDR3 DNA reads TGTGCCAGTAGCCGGGGGACAGCCACGAACTATGGCTACACCTTC. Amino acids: CASSRGTATNYGYTF.

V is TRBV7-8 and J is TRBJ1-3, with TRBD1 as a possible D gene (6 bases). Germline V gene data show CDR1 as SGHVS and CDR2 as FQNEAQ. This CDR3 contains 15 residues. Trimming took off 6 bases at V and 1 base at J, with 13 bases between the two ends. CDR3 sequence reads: CASSRGANSGNTIYF. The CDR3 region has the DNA TGTGCCAGCAGTCGGGGGGCCAATTCTGGAAACACCATATATTTT.